This T cell receptor (beta chain) was sequenced during a study of cytomegalovirus exposure and HLA in healthy donors. 13 Jbeta primers and 60 Vbeta primers were used for the PCR. The assay was immunoSEQ multiplex PCR, and TCRdb's table has in-frame clones only and misses some. In all, the sample yields approximately 110,000 clones. Trimming took 5 bases from V and 6 from J, leaving 20 bases between them. The CDR3 contains 15 residues. Germline CDR1 and CDR2: MDHEN and SYDVKM. The chain joins TRBV28 to TRBJ2-7; D gene ambiguous. The clonotype comes from a man aged 25-45 years in good health and CMV-seronegative. Sequences were obtained from PBMCs. In DNA form, the CDR3 reads TGTGCCAGCAGTCCTCTGACTTTACGAGCAACCGAGCAGTACTTC. Its protein is CASSPLTLRATEQYF. Drawing the rest from reference TRBV28 and TRBJ2-7, the complete variable domain is DVKVTQSSRYLVKRTGEKVFLECVQDMDHENMFWYRQDPGLGLRLIYFSYDVKMKEKGDIPEGYSVSREKKERFSLILESASTNQTSMYLCASSPLTLRATEQYFGPGTRLTVT.